This TCR beta chain was documented in a study of blood T cell repertoires in COVID-19. Across the study: COVID-19 samples, acute and convalescent, were from the United States, Italy and Spain.

Seattle participants joined during active infection and were tracked over time. As processed by the authors: Scientists estimated how many nucleated cells there were by amplifying reference gene primers. Sequencing was performed with immunoSEQ multiplex PCR; in TCRdb, only in-frame clones are kept and a portion is missing. V, J and clone size were drawn from that table, and D and trimming were deduced from the DNA. The data hold 120,000 to 150,000 clones, with approximately 85% observed a single time. This sequence originates from a woman aged 55 to 70 with COVID-19, enrolled during active disease. The specimen was peripheral blood.

The CDR3 coding sequence is TGCGCCAGCAGCTTGGAAAGGCAGGGCGCAACAGATACGCAGTATTTT. Translating it yields CASSLERQGATDTQYF. This chain links TRBV5-1 with TRBJ2-3, with a possible D match to TRBD1 (5 bases). CDR1 and CDR2 from the germline V gene are SGHRS and YFSETQ. The CDR3 is 16 residues long. Trimming removed 0 bases at V and 3 bases at J, with 14 bases between. The full variable domain, with the rest looked up from reference TRBV5-1 and TRBJ2-3, is KAGVTQTPRYLIKTRGQQVTLSCSPISGHRSVSWYQQTPGQGLQFLFEYFSETQRNKGNFPGRFSGRQFSNSRSEMNVSTLELGDSALYLCASSLERQGATDTQYFGPGTRLTVL.